Sequencing of this T cell receptor (beta chain) was carried out in a study of blood T cell repertoires in COVID-19. Germline V gene sequence: CDR1 LNHDA, CDR2 SQIVND (reference sequence). This CDR3 spans 13 amino acids. Some clones are missing from TCRdb's copy, which holds only in-frame ones; the method was immunoSEQ multiplex PCR. The top ten clones hold 4.5% to 6.5% of a sample with 200,000 or so clones, 80% to 85% of them seen once. Notes on this clone: An end of the junction differs from the germline gene, which may be a read error.

The rearrangement links TRBV19 to TRBJ1-5, with D possibly being TRBD1 (5 bases). This TCR came from a woman aged 25 to 45 with acute or convalescent COVID-19. Sequenced sample: peripheral blood. The CDR3 bases are TGTGCCGGTAGTGTGGGGCCCAATCAGCCCCAGCATTTT. It encodes CAGSVGPNQPQHF.